What follows are 7 T cell receptor beta chains derived from one specimen sequenced in a study of blood T cell repertoires in COVID-19. Produced via immunoSEQ multiplex PCR; TCRdb's table is partial and in-frame only. The table includes a few hundred thousand clones, about 85% detected once. The sample taken for sequencing was peripheral blood. The origin of the receptors is a human donor with COVID-19, enrolled during active disease. The donor label of this sample is uncertain.

This chain connects TRBV6-1 to TRBJ1-1; 10 nucleotides match TRBD1. The CDR3 has 16 residues. Germline values: CDR1 MNHNS, CDR2 SASEGT. Losses at the gene ends were 2 bases for V and 5 bases for J; bases not matched to a gene: 8. CDR3 residues: CASSEPRQGAGTEAFF. In DNA, the CDR3 is TGTGCCAGCAGTGAACCGAGACAGGGGGCGGGTACTGAAGCTTTCTTT.

This chain links TRBV6-5 with TRBJ1-1; D remains unclear. Germline CDR1 reads MNHEY; CDR2 reads SVGAGI. The CDR3 extends over 12 amino acids. Trimming shortened V by 6 bases and J by 3 bases, and 8 bases separated the two germline ends. The CDR3 sequence: CASREGDTEAFF. Written as DNA, the CDR3 is TGTGCCAGCAGGGAGGGCGACACTGAAGCTTTCTTT.

The chain has TRBV2 and TRBJ1-4, with 9 bases identical to TRBD1. Germline CDR1 SNHLY, CDR2 FYNNEI. CDR3 size: 14 residues. V was pared by 6 bases and J by 6 bases, with 5 bases of the junction left unmatched. The CDR3: CASSTTGGDEKLFF. The CDR3 DNA follows: TGTGCCAGCAGCACTACAGGGGGCGATGAAAAACTGTTTTTT.

The rearrangement uses TRBV30 and TRBJ1-1; 8 positions match TRBD1. V lost 6 bases and J lost 0; bases outside the gene matches: 3. The length of the CDR3 is 13 residues. Germline assignment: CDR1 GTSNPN and CDR2 SVGIG (reference sequence). CDR3 DNA sequence: TGTGCCTGTAACAGGGGGATGAACACTGAAGCTTTCTTT. It specifies CACNRGMNTEAFF.

This chain uses TRBV9 with TRBJ1-1; 7 bases are shared with TRBD1. Germline values: CDR1 SGDLS, CDR2 YYNGEE. CDR3 size: 14 residues. With V trimmed by 4 bases and J by 4 bases, 7 bases remained unmatched. CDR3 sequence reads: CASSPRQGSTEAFF. For the CDR3, the DNA is TGTGCCAGCAGCCCCAGACAGGGATCCACTGAAGCTTTCTTT.

V is TRBV30 and J is TRBJ2-5, with 7 bases lining up with TRBD1. The ends lost 5 bases at V and 5 bases at J; junction bases unmatched: 8. Germline assignment: CDR1 GTSNPN and CDR2 SVGIG (reference sequence). CDR3 length: 13 residues. CDR3 region: CAWETGVGETQYF. CDR3 DNA sequence: TGTGCCTGGGAAACAGGGGTGGGCGAGACCCAGTACTTC.

J is TRBJ2-3 and V is TRBV10-2, with D unresolved. Trimming took off 8 bases at V and 4 bases at J, with 13 bases between the two ends. Germline lookup yields CDR1 WSHSY and CDR2 SAAADI. This CDR3 comprises 13 residues. The CDR3 DNA follows: TGCGCCAGCGGCGGCGTCAGCGCAGATACGCAGTATTTT. Protein: CASGGVSADTQYF.